The TCR beta chain described here comes from a study of cytomegalovirus exposure and HLA in healthy donors. Whole-study results and caveats: According to reports, the classifier identified cytomegalovirus status with high specificity and sensitivity. The majority of TCR sequences were rare, yet some public TCRs appeared in many donors.

CDR1 and CDR2 (germline): GTSNPN, SVGIG (reference sequence). The trim removed 2 bases at V and 1 base at J, leaving 8 bases unmatched. The CDR3 totals 16 residues. Using immunoSEQ multiplex PCR, the repertoire was profiled, and TCRdb retains in-frame clones only, with some absent. Of tens of thousands of clones in the sample, roughly 94% are singletons; the top ten hold less than 2%. For this clone: Antigen specificity is unknown.

The clonotype comes from a man younger than 30 in good health and CMV-seropositive. Sequenced sample: PBMCs. V gene TRBV30 combines with J gene TRBJ1-5; 7 bases align to TRBD1. The CDR3 DNA follows: TGTGCCTGGAGTCGATCCGGGACAGCGAGCAATCAGCCCCAGCATTTT. Translation: CAWSRSGTASNQPQHF.